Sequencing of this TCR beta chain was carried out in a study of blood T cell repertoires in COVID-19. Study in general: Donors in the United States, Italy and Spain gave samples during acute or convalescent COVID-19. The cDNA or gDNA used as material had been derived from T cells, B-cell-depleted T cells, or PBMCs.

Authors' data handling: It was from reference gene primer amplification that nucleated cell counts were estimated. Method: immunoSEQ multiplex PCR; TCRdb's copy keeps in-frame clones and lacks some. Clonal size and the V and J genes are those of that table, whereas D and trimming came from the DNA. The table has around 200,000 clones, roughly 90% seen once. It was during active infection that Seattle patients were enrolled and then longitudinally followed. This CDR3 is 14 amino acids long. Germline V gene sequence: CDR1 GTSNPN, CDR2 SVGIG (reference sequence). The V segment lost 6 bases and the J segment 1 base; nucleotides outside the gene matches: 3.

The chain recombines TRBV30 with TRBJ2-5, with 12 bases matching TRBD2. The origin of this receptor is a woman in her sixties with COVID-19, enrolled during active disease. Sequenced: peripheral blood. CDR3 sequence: CACGLAGLQETQYF. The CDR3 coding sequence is TGTGCCTGCGGACTAGCGGGACTCCAAGAGACCCAGTACTTC.